This T cell receptor (beta chain) emerged from a study of Graves' ophthalmopathy and Graves' hyperthyroidism. Transcripts of RNA were the source for amplifying TCR beta CDR3 regions. HTBI primers were employed in first-round RT-PCR, then a second-round multiplex PCR followed. TCRdb reprocessed the multiplex PCR reads via MiXCR and lists one record per CDR3 protein. The sample has about 1.2 million distinct CDR3 sequences, about 36% seen once. This clonotype was observed many times. What it binds is unknown. Study-wide results and limits: Blood was where most expanded thyroid clonotypes above 0.001 frequency also turned up.

V lost 5 bases to trimming and J lost 6 bases, with 11 bases between them. The CDR3 consists of 14 residues. Germline lookup yields CDR1 LNHDA and CDR2 SQIVND (reference sequence). This rearrangement joins TRBV19 to TRBJ1-6; D might be TRBD1 (6 bases). The sequencing input was peripheral blood or thyroid tissue (not recorded which). The sequence came from an adult man with Graves' hyperthyroidism. This chain's CDR3 is CASSPGQSNSPLHF. In nucleotides, the CDR3 is TGTGCCAGTAGTCCAGGACAGAGTAATTCACCCCTCCACTTT.